This T cell receptor (beta chain) was obtained from a study of beta chain features in type 1 diabetes. In the study overall: Sorted cells examined across all samples numbered roughly 100 million. Whole-study findings and limits: More deletions and fewer insertions at VDJ junctions were found in patients with type 1 diabetes. The naive, central memory and Treg TCRB repertoires looked more alike in patients than they did in healthy donors.

This clone was detected a few times. The antigen is undetermined. Every isolated RNA sample was fully reverse transcribed, so sequencing captured expressed TCRB transcripts. Reads from naive, central memory and regulatory T cell samples averaged about 3.3 million. Assay: immunoSEQ multiplex PCR; the TCRdb copy retains only in-frame clones and omits some. The table includes roughly 240,000 clones, roughly 13% detected once. CDR3 size: 15 residues. CDR1 and CDR2 (germline): SNHLY, FYNNEI. V lost 7 bases and J 4 bases, leaving 18 bases between the germline ends. The sample taken for sequencing was naive CD4+ T cells from blood. This TCR was recovered from a woman aged 40-49 years in good health. J is TRBJ2-3 and V is TRBV2, with a weak D call TRBD2 (7 bases). CDR3 residues: CASMEGGLAADTQYF. As DNA, the CDR3 is TGTGCCAGCATGGAGGGGGGGCTGGCGGCAGATACGCAGTATTTT.